These T cell receptor beta chains were read from a single sample in a study of CD8 T cells in Susac syndrome. TCRdb re-called the immunoSEQ multiplex PCR reads through MiXCR, storing one row per CDR3 protein. The table records under 200,000 distinct CDR3 sequences, about 91% of them present only once. Sequenced input: CD4+ T cells from PBMCs. Source of these receptors: a human donor with Susac syndrome. The CDR3 runs from the conserved cysteine through the conserved F or W. The D gene is left open where the match is weak. Only some rows state a clone size, as once, few, many or a class for expanded clones.

d_gene: TRBD2
abundance: -
j_gene: TRBJ2-1
v_gene: TRBV20-1
CDR3aa: CSARGANEQFF
CDR3nt: TGCAGTGCGCGGGGGGCCAATGAGCAGTTCTTC

d_gene: -
abundance: -
j_gene: TRBJ2-2
v_gene: TRBV6-5
CDR3aa: CASSYTFVTGELFF
CDR3nt: TGTGCCAGCAGTTACACATTCGTCACCGGGGAGCTGTTTTTT

d_gene: -
abundance: -
j_gene: TRBJ2-1
v_gene: TRBV11-2
CDR3aa: CASSLESREQFF
CDR3nt: TGTGCCAGCAGCTTAGAATCTAGGGAGCAGTTCTTC

d_gene: -
abundance: -
j_gene: TRBJ2-7
v_gene: TRBV9
CDR3aa: CASSGGPKDEQYF
CDR3nt: TGTGCCAGCAGCGGGGGTCCCAAGGACGAGCAGTACTTC

d_gene: -
abundance: -
j_gene: TRBJ1-2
v_gene: TRBV2
CDR3aa: CASSEQAGASYGYTF
CDR3nt: TGTGCCAGCAGTGAGCAGGCAGGGGCTTCGTATGGCTACACCTTC

d_gene: -
abundance: -
j_gene: TRBJ2-3
v_gene: TRBV7-9
CDR3aa: CASSFSSSYGQRTDTQYF
CDR3nt: TGTGCCAGCAGCTTCAGTTCTTCTTACGGACAGCGCACAGATACGCAGTATTTT

d_gene: -
abundance: -
j_gene: TRBJ2-7
v_gene: TRBV5-4
CDR3aa: CASSPDPTSSYEQYF
CDR3nt: TGTGCCAGCAGCCCGGATCCCACAAGCTCCTACGAGCAGTACTTC

d_gene: -
abundance: -
j_gene: TRBJ1-1
v_gene: TRBV7-2
CDR3aa: CASSFSLANTEAFF
CDR3nt: TGTGCCAGCAGCTTCTCTCTGGCGAACACTGAAGCTTTCTTT

d_gene: -
abundance: once
j_gene: TRBJ1-1
v_gene: TRBV29-1
CDR3aa: CSVESVLNTEAFF
CDR3nt: TGCAGCGTTGAGAGCGTTCTGAACACTGAAGCTTTCTTT

d_gene: -
abundance: few
j_gene: TRBJ1-5
v_gene: TRBV14
CDR3aa: CASSQDRYQPQHF
CDR3nt: TGTGCCAGCAGCCAAGACAGATATCAGCCCCAGCATTTT

d_gene: -
abundance: -
j_gene: TRBJ1-2
v_gene: TRBV20-1
CDR3aa: CSAEDRTNYGYTF
CDR3nt: TGCAGTGCTGAAGACAGAACAAACTATGGCTACACCTTC

d_gene: -
abundance: -
j_gene: TRBJ2-1
v_gene: TRBV7-7
CDR3aa: CASSLATGRYNEQFF
CDR3nt: TGTGCTAGCAGCTTAGCAACAGGACGGTACAATGAGCAGTTCTTC

d_gene: -
abundance: -
j_gene: TRBJ2-2
v_gene: TRBV9
CDR3aa: CASSVGTQANTGELFF
CDR3nt: TGTGCCAGCAGCGTAGGTACACAGGCGAACACCGGGGAGCTGTTTTTT

d_gene: -
abundance: -
j_gene: TRBJ2-4
v_gene: TRBV29-1
CDR3aa: CSVEEGPGDIQYF
CDR3nt: TGCAGCGTTGAAGAGGGACCTGGAGACATTCAGTACTTC

d_gene: TRBD2
abundance: -
j_gene: TRBJ2-7
v_gene: TRBV9
CDR3aa: CASSVGLAPTYEQYF
CDR3nt: TGTGCCAGCAGCGTAGGACTAGCGCCAACCTACGAGCAGTACTTC

d_gene: -
abundance: -
j_gene: TRBJ1-3
v_gene: TRBV5-4
CDR3aa: CASSLGLGDSGNTIYF
CDR3nt: TGTGCCAGCAGCTTGGGGCTCGGCGACTCTGGAAACACCATATATTTT

d_gene: TRBD1
abundance: -
j_gene: TRBJ1-1
v_gene: TRBV30
CDR3aa: CAWSVSTQFYPSDRGSMNTEAFF
CDR3nt: TGTGCCTGGAGTGTGTCCACGCAGTTCTATCCTTCAGACAGGGGGTCTATGAACACTGAAGCTTTCTTT

d_gene: -
abundance: -
j_gene: TRBJ2-7
v_gene: TRBV20-1
CDR3aa: CSASGEVSEQYF
CDR3nt: TGCAGTGCTAGCGGGGAGGTTTCCGAGCAGTACTTC

d_gene: -
abundance: -
j_gene: TRBJ1-1
v_gene: TRBV12-3/TRBV12-4
CDR3aa: CASSLAAVNTEAFF
CDR3nt: TGTGCCAGCAGTCTCGCGGCGGTGAACACTGAAGCTTTCTTT

d_gene: -
abundance: -
j_gene: TRBJ2-1
v_gene: TRBV20-1
CDR3aa: CSARRDSEPSNEQFF
CDR3nt: TGCAGTGCTCGACGGGACTCCGAACCTTCCAATGAGCAGTTCTTC

d_gene: TRBD2
abundance: -
j_gene: TRBJ2-5
v_gene: TRBV7-3
CDR3aa: CASSQRSGGALETQYF
CDR3nt: TGTGCCAGCAGCCAGCGAAGCGGGGGGGCTTTGGAGACCCAGTACTTC

d_gene: TRBD1
abundance: -
j_gene: TRBJ1-1
v_gene: TRBV14
CDR3aa: CASSPLTGGVTEAFF
CDR3nt: TGTGCCAGCAGCCCTCTGACAGGGGGTGTCACTGAAGCTTTCTTT

d_gene: -
abundance: -
j_gene: TRBJ1-6
v_gene: TRBV12-3/TRBV12-4
CDR3aa: CASSFWREGYNSPLHF
CDR3nt: TGTGCCAGCAGTTTTTGGAGGGAGGGCTATAATTCACCCCTCCACTTT

d_gene: TRBD1
abundance: -
j_gene: TRBJ1-2
v_gene: TRBV5-6
CDR3aa: CASSWGQDYGYTF
CDR3nt: TGTGCCAGCAGCTGGGGACAGGACTATGGCTACACCTTC

d_gene: TRBD1
abundance: -
j_gene: TRBJ1-5
v_gene: TRBV7-3
CDR3aa: CASSLSRRTGHSQHF
CDR3nt: TGTGCCAGCAGCTTAAGTCGGAGGACAGGCCATTCCCAGCATTTT

d_gene: -
abundance: -
j_gene: TRBJ1-2
v_gene: TRBV9
CDR3aa: CASTPQGGSGGYTF
CDR3nt: TGTGCCAGCACCCCCCAGGGAGGGTCGGGTGGCTACACCTTC

d_gene: TRBD2
abundance: once
j_gene: TRBJ2-1
v_gene: TRBV3-1
CDR3aa: CASSQIGLAGIEQFF
CDR3nt: TGTGCCAGCAGCCAAATAGGACTAGCGGGGATTGAGCAGTTCTTC

d_gene: -
abundance: -
j_gene: TRBJ2-5
v_gene: TRBV2
CDR3aa: CASSVLQGETQYF
CDR3nt: TGTGCCAGCAGTGTCCTTCAGGGAGAGACCCAGTACTTC

d_gene: -
abundance: -
j_gene: TRBJ2-3
v_gene: TRBV20-1
CDR3aa: CSARGPGGTDTQYF
CDR3nt: TGCAGTGCTAGAGGACCCGGGGGCACAGATACGCAGTATTTT

d_gene: -
abundance: -
j_gene: TRBJ2-1
v_gene: TRBV5-1
CDR3aa: CASGNYQGPNEQFF
CDR3nt: TGCGCCAGCGGGAATTACCAGGGTCCCAATGAGCAGTTCTTC

d_gene: -
abundance: -
j_gene: TRBJ2-1
v_gene: TRBV4-1
CDR3aa: CASRASSVHEQFF
CDR3nt: TGCGCCAGCAGGGCTAGTTCGGTCCATGAGCAGTTCTTC

d_gene: -
abundance: -
j_gene: TRBJ1-1
v_gene: TRBV2
CDR3aa: CASSQQGFGNTEAFF
CDR3nt: TGTGCCAGCAGCCAACAGGGCTTCGGGAACACTGAAGCTTTCTTT

d_gene: TRBD2
abundance: -
j_gene: TRBJ2-1
v_gene: TRBV10-2
CDR3aa: CASKGGSGTSAPNEQFF
CDR3nt: TGCGCCAGCAAGGGGGGGTCCGGGACTAGCGCTCCCAATGAGCAGTTCTTC

d_gene: -
abundance: once
j_gene: TRBJ1-4
v_gene: TRBV23-1
CDR3aa: CASSRLTTPYEKLFF
CDR3nt: TGCGCCAGCAGTCGTTTGACGACCCCTTATGAAAAACTGTTTTTT

d_gene: -
abundance: -
j_gene: TRBJ2-7
v_gene: TRBV3-1
CDR3aa: CASSLTSGGLRYEQYF
CDR3nt: TGTGCCAGCAGCCTAACATCCGGGGGGCTACGCTACGAGCAGTACTTC

d_gene: TRBD2
abundance: -
j_gene: TRBJ2-1
v_gene: TRBV2
CDR3aa: CATSAGGPNNEQFF
CDR3nt: TGTGCCACCTCAGCGGGGGGACCCAACAATGAGCAGTTCTTC

d_gene: -
abundance: -
j_gene: TRBJ2-3
v_gene: TRBV20-1
CDR3aa: CSAGDLDTQYF
CDR3nt: TGCAGTGCGGGGGATCTAGATACGCAGTATTTT

d_gene: -
abundance: once
j_gene: TRBJ2-1
v_gene: TRBV15
CDR3aa: CATSRDRQGSYNEQFF
CDR3nt: TGTGCCACCAGCAGAGATAGGCAGGGCTCCTACAATGAGCAGTTCTTC

d_gene: TRBD1
abundance: -
j_gene: TRBJ1-2
v_gene: TRBV3-1
CDR3aa: CASSQGSQGNYGYTF
CDR3nt: TGTGCCAGCAGCCAAGGTTCACAGGGGAACTATGGCTACACCTTC

d_gene: -
abundance: -
j_gene: TRBJ2-3
v_gene: TRBV3-1
CDR3aa: CASSPLWTGGDTQYF
CDR3nt: TGTGCCAGCAGCCCCCTGTGGACTGGAGGAGATACGCAGTATTTT